These T cell receptor beta chains were read from a single sample in a study of blood T cell repertoires in COVID-19. Clones were sequenced by immunoSEQ multiplex PCR, and TCRdb holds only the in-frame ones, with some missing. The sample yields more than 100,000 clones, 75% to 90% seen once. Material: peripheral blood. These receptors came from a human donor in a cohort sampled during active COVID-19. Each CDR3 is given with its conserved first and last residue. Fields, in order: clone size, D gene, J gene, V gene, CDR3 DNA, CDR3 protein. D genes are given only for firm matches. Rows give clone size only sometimes, using once, few, many, or a class for an expanded clone.

>.|TRBD1|TRBJ1-2|TRBV5-1
TGCGCCAGCAGCGAGGGGACAGGAATGGGTCATGGCTACACCTTC
CASSEGTGMGHGYTF
>.|.|TRBJ1-1|TRBV18
TGTGCCAGCTCACCACGAGGGATCGCTGAAGCTTTCTTT
CASSPRGIAEAFF
>.|TRBD2|TRBJ2-1|TRBV7-9
TGTGCCAGCAGCGATAATACAGGACTAGCTTACAATGAGCAGTTCTTC
CASSDNTGLAYNEQFF
>.|.|TRBJ2-1|TRBV11-2
TGTGCCAGCAGCCCGACTAGTTCCTACAATGAGCAGTTCTTC
CASSPTSSYNEQFF
>.|TRBD1|TRBJ1-2|TRBV27
TGTGCCAGCAGTCCACGACAGGGGTTGGGCGGCTACACCTTC
CASSPRQGLGGYTF
>.|.|TRBJ2-7|TRBV21-1
TGTCGGGTCCTCAGAGGGCAGTACTTC
CRVLRGQYF
>few|.|TRBJ1-4|TRBV27
TGTGCCAGCAGTTTAACAGCAACTAATGAAAAACTGTTTTTT
CASSLTATNEKLFF
>.|TRBD2|TRBJ2-5|TRBV5-1
TGCGCCAGCAGCCTGGGGGGCGGGGGGTCCCAAGAGACCCAGTACTTC
CASSLGGGGSQETQYF
>few|.|TRBJ2-7|TRBV2
TGTGCCAGCAGACTCTCCTACGAGCAGTACTTC
CASRLSYEQYF
>.|.|TRBJ2-3|TRBV6-5
TGTGCCAGCAGTAAACTAGCAACAGATACGCAGTATTTT
CASSKLATDTQYF
>.|.|TRBJ2-7|TRBV5-1
TGCGCCAGCAGCTGGGGGCTTCGAGCAGGAAGGAGCTCCTACGAGCAGTACTTC
CASSWGLRAGRSSYEQYF
>.|.|TRBJ2-3|TRBV11-2
TGTGCCAGCAGCCCGCAGGGTGTTGGGACAGATACGCAGTATTTT
CASSPQGVGTDTQYF
>.|TRBD2|TRBJ2-3|TRBV25-1
TGTGCCAGCAGTGAGGGACTAGCGGGCCCAGGGTCCACAGATACGCAGTATTTT
CASSEGLAGPGSTDTQYF
>few|.|TRBJ1-6|TRBV7-2
TGTGCCAGCAGCAATATAGGACAGACCTCACCCCTCCACTTT
CASSNIGQTSPLHF
>.|.|TRBJ1-1|TRBV6-5
TGTGCCAGCGTATCGGTCAGGGGCAACACTGAAGCTTTCTTT
CASVSVRGNTEAFF
>.|.|TRBJ1-1|TRBV5-4
TGTGCCAGCAGCTTGGCCGGGTGGGGCGGTGGAGGGACTGAAGCTTTCTTT
CASSLAGWGGGGTEAFF
>.|.|TRBJ1-6|TRBV14
TGTGCCAGCAGCCAAGGGGGGGGGCGAAATTCACCCCTCCACTTT
CASSQGGGRNSPLHF